This T cell receptor (beta chain) stems from a study of vaccination effects on CD4 cells after COVID-19. Study-wide points: Of the vaccine-induced clones from healthy vaccinees, merely 1 of 255 recognized common cold coronaviruses as well. Marked clonal contraction of both clone types appeared late after vaccination.

Sequencing was preceded by expansion of antigen-specific CD4+ T cells with viral peptide pools in the ViraFEST assay. At the end of more than 8 days of culture, CD4+ T cells were isolated. All vaccine recipients tested negative for nucleocapsid antibodies and had never contracted SARS-CoV-2 infection. After 2 million or so PBMC were placed in each well, they were cultured with approximately 10 IU/ml IL-2 and approximately 9.6 ug/ml peptides. A half-medium replacement with IL-2 medium was carried out on days 3 and 7. The assay was immunoSEQ multiplex PCR, and TCRdb's table has in-frame clones only and misses some. Here the sample spans some 65,000 clones, roughly 76% being singletons. This clone has more than one count but fewer than ten. What it binds is not known. One end of the junction is discordant with germline, which a read error may explain. Germline-derived CDR1 and CDR2 are SGHRS and YFSETQ. The CDR3 is made up of 15 amino acids.

Source: CD4+ T cells from PBMCs cultured with HCoV-NL63 spike peptides, taken before COVID-19 vaccination. This chain links TRBV5-1 with TRBJ1-3, with unresolved D. The TCR was taken from a human donor who received a COVID-19 vaccine. CDR3 nucleotide sequence: TGCGCCAGCAGATTGGGATCGGGAGGAGGAAACACCATATATTTT. Translation: CASRLGSGGGNTIYF.